The sequence of this TCR beta chain was determined in a study of graft-versus-host responses after intestinal transplantation. Germline V gives CDR1 PRHDT, CDR2 FYEKMQ (reference sequence). The germline V and J ends were trimmed by 1 base and 0 bases, with 6 bases remaining between them. The CDR3 length is 14 residues. This table comes from immunoSEQ multiplex PCR, and its TCRdb copy is limited to in-frame clones, with some not included. Of under 85,000 clones detected, 90% appear once; the ten largest clones hold approximately 1.3%. This clone was seen once. Its matching antigen is unknown. The sequence derives from a human donor who received an intestinal transplant. The chain is built from TRBV13 and TRBJ1-2; D gene uncertain. This material consisted of unstimulated CD8+ T cells sorted from spleen or lymph node cells, taken before intestinal transplant. CDR3 nucleotide sequence: TGTGCCAGCAGCTTAGAGGAGACTAACTATGGCTACACCTTC. It is translated as CASSLEETNYGYTF.